Given below is one TCR beta chain in context. The target antigen is unknown. This sample is drawn from a study of OX40 agonist ivuxolimab in advanced cancers. Study as a whole: Mean age approximately 59 years, range about 23 to 80; roughly 82% male.

With autoimmune disease history or systemic immunosuppression, patients were excluded. Libraries were prepared by immunoSEQ multiplex PCR; TCRdb keeps only in-frame clonotypes and omits some of them. The table lists roughly 20,000 clones, around 79% of them singletons. Trimming cost V 4 bases and J 4 bases; bases outside gene matches: 8. CDR1 SGHRS and CDR2 YFSETQ come from the germline V gene. The CDR3 consists of 15 residues. Overall study findings and caveats: The authors did not determine the antigen specificity of the expanded peripheral T cells. At 0.1 to 3.0 mg/kg, CD4+ and CD8+ blood T cells expanded clonally by week 6.

The genes are TRBV5-1 and TRBJ2-1; 7 bases are shared with TRBD2. The input for sequencing was CD4+ or CD8+ T cells sorted from blood, taken in a trial of the OX40 agonist ivuxolimab. The TCR sequence derives from an adult with an advanced solid tumor such as melanoma, head and neck, liver or kidney cancer. The DNA of the CDR3 is TGCGCCAGCAGCACCGGGACTAACCTGTACAATGAGCAGTTCTTC. Encoded protein: CASSTGTNLYNEQFF. Looking up the rest from reference TRBV5-1 and TRBJ2-1 gives the full variable domain: KAGVTQTPRYLIKTRGQQVTLSCSPISGHRSVSWYQQTPGQGLQFLFEYFSETQRNKGNFPGRFSGRQFSNSRSEMNVSTLELGDSALYLCASSTGTNLYNEQFFGPGTRLTVL.